These 21 T cell receptor beta chains were sequenced from one sample in a study of blood T cells in healthy people across ages. Using a J-beta primer mix together with a sample-barcoded 5' primer, a second PCR was run for roughly 7 to 11 cycles. TCRdb recomputed calls from the 5' RACE reads with MiXCR, one row per CDR3 protein. The sample holds 1.5 million to 2 million distinct CDR3 sequences, approximately 28% seen once. Sequenced: blood. The receptors stem from a woman younger than 45 in good health.

This rearrangement joins TRBV18 to TRBJ2-1; TRBD2 matches at 11 bases. This CDR3 comprises 17 residues. Trimming took 4 bases from V and 4 from J; bases not matched to a gene: 9. The germline V gene encodes CDR1 KGHSH and CDR2 LQKENI. CDR3 sequence reads: CASSHQTSGSVYNEQFF. The DNA of the CDR3 is TGTGCCAGCTCACACCAAACTAGCGGGAGTGTATACAATGAGCAGTTCTTC.

This chain connects TRBV20-1 to TRBJ2-3; 8 nucleotides match TRBD1. Germline values: CDR1 DFQATT, CDR2 SNEGSKA (reference sequence). V trimming: 2 bases; J trimming: 4 bases; junction bases outside the gene matches: 11. There are 16 residues in the CDR3. This chain's CDR3 is CSARHTDRGMADTQYF. CDR3 DNA: TGCAGTGCTAGACATACTGACAGGGGAATGGCAGATACGCAGTATTTT.

This clonotype showed up just a few times. The V call is TRBV10-3, the J call TRBJ2-3; TRBD2 matches 12 bases. V was pared by 10 bases and J by 6 bases, with 17 bases of the junction left unmatched. CDR3 length: 17 residues. Germline-derived CDR1 and CDR2 are ENHRY and SYGVKD. The CDR3 is CATKPWTSGTRADTQYF. The CDR3 bases are TGTGCCACTAAACCATGGACTAGCGGGACTCGTGCCGATACGCAGTATTTT.

The chain links TRBV20-1 to TRBJ1-1; a weak D match, TRBD1 (5 bases). V dropped 0 bases and J dropped 4 bases, with 15 bases sitting between them. The CDR3 extends over 15 amino acids. CDR1 DFQATT and CDR2 SNEGSKA come from the germline V gene (reference sequence). CDR3 residues: CSARDLSGGSTEAFF. Here the CDR3 DNA reads TGCAGTGCTAGAGATCTAAGTGGGGGTAGCACTGAAGCTTTCTTT.

This clonotype was counted ten times or more. The chain has TRBV20-1 and TRBJ2-5; D remains ambiguous. V dropped 1 base and J dropped 5 bases, with 14 bases sitting between them. The CDR3 extends over 14 amino acids. Germline V gene data show CDR1 as DFQATT and CDR2 as SNEGSKA (reference sequence). For the CDR3, the DNA is TGCAGTGCTAGAGGTGGCGTCACACGGGAGACCCAGTACTTC. Translated, it gives CSARGGVTRETQYF.

This clonotype was observed once. The rearrangement links TRBV5-1 to TRBJ2-1; D is unclear. CDR1 is SGHRS, CDR2 YFSETQ, per germline. The CDR3 runs 16 residues. V lost 2 bases and J 0 bases, leaving 12 bases between the germline ends. The CDR3 nucleotides read TGCGCCAGCAGCTTAGTCACCAAGAGCTCCTACAATGAGCAGTTCTTC. It codes for CASSLVTKSSYNEQFF. Variable domain in full (rest from reference TRBV5-1 and TRBJ2-1): KAGVTQTPRYLIKTRGQQVTLSCSPISGHRSVSWYQQTPGQGLQFLFEYFSETQRNKGNFPGRFSGRQFSNSRSEMNVSTLELGDSALYLCASSLVTKSSYNEQFFGPGTRLTVL.

The CDR3 spells CATSRDTTSGRAISYNEQFF. The DNA of the CDR3 is TGTGCCACCAGCAGAGATACGACTAGCGGGAGGGCCATATCCTACAATGAGCAGTTCTTC. The V and J genes are TRBV15 and TRBJ2-1, with 14 bases lining up with TRBD2. With V trimmed by 0 bases and J by 1 base, 8 bases remained unmatched. The germline V gene has CDR1 LNHNV and CDR2 YYDKDF (reference sequence). This CDR3 is 20 amino acids long.

This clonotype came up a few times. V is TRBV27 and J is TRBJ2-7; TRBD1 aligns across 7 bases. The trim removed 11 bases at V and 2 bases at J, leaving 12 bases unmatched. Germline lookup yields CDR1 MNHEY and CDR2 SMNVEV (reference sequence). The CDR3 spans 14 residues. DNA for the CDR3: TGTGCCGTGGGGAGACAGGGTCCCACCTACGAGCAGTACTTC. This translates into CAVGRQGPTYEQYF.

The V call is TRBV15, the J call TRBJ1-3; D unclear. Germline CDR1 is LNHNV and CDR2 is YYDKDF (reference sequence). The CDR3 spans 16 residues. The V end was cut by 0 bases, the J end by 0 bases, with 9 bases between. CDR3 coding DNA: TGTGCCACCAGCAGAGATGGTGGGAACTCTGGAAACACCATATATTTT. Its translation is CATSRDGGNSGNTIYF. Combining the CDR3 with reference TRBV15 and TRBJ1-3 gives the whole variable domain DAMVIQNPRYQVTQFGKPVTLSCSQTLNHNVMYWYQQKSSQAPKLLFHYYDKDFNNEADTPDNFQSRRPNTSFCFLDIRSPGLGDTAMYLCATSRDGGNSGNTIYFGEGSWLTVV.

The sample holds one count of this clonotype. A read error may account for a junction end that differs from germline. The genes are TRBV5-5 and TRBJ1-1; D gene ambiguous. The germline CDR1 and CDR2 sequences are SGHKS and YYEKEE (reference sequence). This CDR3 spans 14 amino acids. CDR3 protein: CACSLMAQYTEAFF. The CDR3 region has the DNA TGTGCCTGCAGCCTGATGGCACAATACACTGAAGCTTTCTTT.

The V call is TRBV20-1, the J call TRBJ1-1, with D maybe TRBD1 (5 bases). The CDR3 loop spans 13 amino acids. Germline loops: CDR1 DFQATT, CDR2 SNEGSKA (reference sequence). Trimming removed 4 bases at V and 1 base at J, with 10 bases between. The CDR3 region is CSATAGRNTEAFF. CDR3 DNA sequence: TGCAGTGCTACCGCAGGGCGGAACACTGAAGCTTTCTTT.

This clonotype was observed a few times. The chain couples TRBV5-1 to TRBJ1-4, with D possibly TRBD1 on 5 matching bases. Germline V gene data show CDR1 as SGHRS and CDR2 as YFSETQ. Trimming left V 3 bases short and J 0 bases short, with 9 bases between. The CDR3 contains 15 residues. The CDR3 protein is CASSSDSTTNEKLFF. CDR3 sequence (DNA): TGCGCCAGCAGCTCAGACAGTACAACTAATGAAAAACTGTTTTTT.

Turning to this clonotype: Given a much more abundant clone one base away, this may be a read error. The rearrangement uses TRBV5-1 and TRBJ2-1; no definite D call. The CDR3 extends over 14 amino acids. Trimming shortened V by 6 bases and J by 0 bases, and 10 bases separated the two germline ends. The V gene's germline CDR1 is SGHRS and CDR2 YFSETQ. For the CDR3, the DNA is TGCGCCAGCACCCTCCTGACCTCCTACAATGAGCAGTTCTTC. Translated, it gives CASTLLTSYNEQFF.

V usage is TRBV18 and J usage is TRBJ2-1, with D perhaps matching TRBD2 (5 bases). Germline V gives CDR1 KGHSH, CDR2 LQKENI. The CDR3 is made up of 15 amino acids. V dropped 0 bases and J dropped 12 bases, with 18 bases sitting between them. The CDR3 DNA is TGTGCCAGCTCACCACCTAACGGGATGGACGATGGGCAGTTCTTC. Encoded protein: CASSPPNGMDDGQFF.

This clonotype was seen many times. The J gene is TRBJ2-6, the V gene TRBV7-9; unclear D gene. The CDR3 is 16 residues long. Germline V gene sequence: CDR1 SEHNR, CDR2 FQNEAQ (reference sequence). The V gene lost 1 base and the J gene lost 0 bases, with 7 bases spanning the gap. This CDR3 reads CASSLVASSGANVLTF. The CDR3 DNA reads TGTGCCAGCAGCTTAGTGGCGAGCTCTGGGGCCAACGTCCTGACTTTC.

This clonotype was counted a few times. The chain carries TRBV12-5 and TRBJ2-5, with D perhaps matching TRBD1 (5 bases). V was pared by 4 bases and J by 2 bases, with 17 bases between. Germline V gene lookup returns CDR1 LGHNT and CDR2 FRNRAP. The CDR3 length is 16 residues. Here the CDR3 reads CASGYHLAAGQETQYF. The CDR3 nucleotides are TGTGCTAGTGGTTACCACCTCGCGGCAGGGCAAGAGACCCAGTACTTC.

This clonotype was counted only a few times. The chain is built from TRBV10-3 and TRBJ2-5; D unresolved. Germline V CDR1 and CDR2: ENHRY, SYGVKD. This CDR3 has 13 residues. V was pared by 6 bases and J by 1 base, with 9 bases between. DNA for the CDR3: TGTGCCATCAGAAACCCTAGCCAAGAGACCCAGTACTTC. Translated, it gives CAIRNPSQETQYF.

The V and J genes are TRBV7-9 and TRBJ2-1; 12 bases are shared with TRBD2. Germline assignment: CDR1 SEHNR and CDR2 FQNEAQ (reference sequence). There are 16 residues in the CDR3. Unmatched junction bases numbered 9, after V lost 5 bases and J lost 7 bases. The CDR3, as DNA: TGTGCCAGCAGCATCCTAGCGGGAGGGCCGGTTAATGAGCAGTTCTTC. Translated: CASSILAGGPVNEQFF. Full variable domain (rest looked up from reference TRBV7-9 and TRBJ2-1): DTGVSQNPRHKITKRGQNVTFRCDPISEHNRLYWYRQTLGQGPEFLTYFQNEAQLEKSRLLSDRFSAERPKGSFSTLEIQRTEQGDSAMYLCASSILAGGPVNEQFFGPGTRLTVL.

This rearrangement joins TRBV12-3 or TRBV12-4 to TRBJ2-7; D remains ambiguous. The ends were cut back, 5 bases at V and 0 bases at J, with 11 bases in the middle. This CDR3 comprises 14 residues. The CDR3 here is CASSPPISSYEQYF. DNA of the CDR3: TGTGCCAGCAGTCCCCCTATCAGCTCCTACGAGCAGTACTTC.

The chain joins TRBV6-5 to TRBJ1-1; maybe TRBD1 (6 bases). Trimming took 3 bases from V and 1 from J, leaving 9 bases between them. Germline V gene lookup returns CDR1 MNHEY and CDR2 SVGAGI. The CDR3 sequence is 14 residues long. CDR3 nucleotide sequence: TGTGCCAGCAGTTATGGACAGAAGAACACTGAAGCTTTCTTT. This codes for CASSYGQKNTEAFF.

Regarding this clonotype: A much larger clone is a single base away; this may be a read error. As the CDR3 is not closed by the conserved phenylalanine or tryptophan, this likely results from a read error. The rearrangement uses TRBV20-1 and TRBJ2-7; D possibly corresponds to TRBD2 (8 bases). This CDR3 has 14 residues. Germline V gives CDR1 DFQATT, CDR2 SNEGSKA (reference sequence). V lost 5 bases, J lost 4 bases, and 18 bases lay in between. The CDR3 protein is CSASDRAGGYEQYL. Here the CDR3 DNA reads TGCAGTGCTTCAGACAGGGCGGGGGGTTACGAGCAGTACTTA.